This TCR beta chain was retrieved from a study of cytomegalovirus exposure and HLA in healthy donors. Whole-study findings and limits: Overall, roughly 150 TCR beta chains were annotated as cytomegalovirus-associated.

The CDR3 is 14 amino acids. Germline V CDR1 and CDR2: MRHNA, SNTAGT. The germline V and J ends were trimmed by 3 bases and 6 bases, with 13 bases remaining between them. Primers included in the PCR were 60 Vbeta and 13 Jbeta primers. The method was immunoSEQ multiplex PCR; TCRdb's version includes in-frame clones alone and lacks a portion of them. This sample's table reports about 140,000 clones. For this clone: The antigen is unknown.

The V call is TRBV6-4, the J call TRBJ2-3, with D perhaps TRBD1 (8 bases). Sequencing was performed on PBMCs. This clonotype originated in a man aged 35-49 years in good health and CMV-seronegative. CDR3 residues: CASSEQGEGDTQYF. The CDR3 region has the DNA TGTGCCAGCAGTGAACAGGGGGAGGGTGATACGCAGTATTTT.